This T cell receptor (beta chain) was found in a study of OX40 agonist ivuxolimab in advanced cancers. At the level of the study: Dose-escalation patients were diagnosed with hepatocellular carcinoma, melanoma, renal cell cancer or head and neck cancer. Earlier treatment with anti-PD-1, anti-PD-L1 or anti-CTLA-4 was permitted, and about 40% had received some.

The method was immunoSEQ multiplex PCR; TCRdb's version includes in-frame clones alone and lacks a portion of them. The repertoire holds nearly 80,000 clones, 84% seen once, with approximately 25% in the top ten. This clone was seen just once. Its target is unknown. Study results and caveats: CD8+ T cells (on average) carried more expanded clones than CD4+ T cells. Circulating CD4+ and CD8+ T cells showed clonal expansion by week 6 at 0.1 to 3.0 mg/kg.

This TCR derives from an adult with an advanced solid tumor such as melanoma, head and neck, liver or kidney cancer. Sequencing was performed on CD4+ or CD8+ T cells sorted from blood, taken in a trial of the OX40 agonist ivuxolimab.

DNA of the CDR3: TGTGCTAGTGGTTTGTGGGAGGAGGAGACCCAGTACTTC. It specifies CASGLWEEETQYF. This rearrangement joins TRBV12-5 to TRBJ2-5; tentative D call: TRBD2 (6 bases). The V and J ends lost 2 bases and 5 bases respectively, with 9 bases between them. The CDR3 totals 13 residues. Germline V lookup: CDR1 LGHNT, CDR2 FRNRAP.